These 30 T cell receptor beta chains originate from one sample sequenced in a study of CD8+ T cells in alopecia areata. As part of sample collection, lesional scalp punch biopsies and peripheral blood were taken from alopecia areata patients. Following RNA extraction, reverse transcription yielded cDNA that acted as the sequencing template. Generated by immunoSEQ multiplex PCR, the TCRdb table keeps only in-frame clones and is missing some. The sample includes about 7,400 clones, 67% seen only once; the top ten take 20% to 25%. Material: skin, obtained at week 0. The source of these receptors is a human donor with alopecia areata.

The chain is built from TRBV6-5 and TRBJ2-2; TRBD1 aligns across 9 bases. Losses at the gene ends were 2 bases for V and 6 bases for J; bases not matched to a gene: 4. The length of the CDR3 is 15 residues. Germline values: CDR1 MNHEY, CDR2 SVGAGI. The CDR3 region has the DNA TGTGCCAGCAGTTACACACAGGGGGCCGCCGGGGAGCTGTTTTTT. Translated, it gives CASSYTQGAAGELFF.

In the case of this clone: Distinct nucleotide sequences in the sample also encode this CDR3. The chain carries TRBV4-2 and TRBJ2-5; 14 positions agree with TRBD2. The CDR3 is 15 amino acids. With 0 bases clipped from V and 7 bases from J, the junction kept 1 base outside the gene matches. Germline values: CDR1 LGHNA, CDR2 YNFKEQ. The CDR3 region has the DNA TGTGCCAGCAGCCAAGAAGGGACTAGCGGGGGGACCCAGTACTTC. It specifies CASSQEGTSGGTQYF.

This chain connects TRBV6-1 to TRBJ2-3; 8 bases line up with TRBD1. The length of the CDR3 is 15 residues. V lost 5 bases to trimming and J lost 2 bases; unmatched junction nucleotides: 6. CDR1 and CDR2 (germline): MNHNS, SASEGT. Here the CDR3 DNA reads TGTGCCAGCAGTAGACAGGGGTCCGACACAGATACGCAGTATTTT. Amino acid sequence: CASSRQGSDTDTQYF.

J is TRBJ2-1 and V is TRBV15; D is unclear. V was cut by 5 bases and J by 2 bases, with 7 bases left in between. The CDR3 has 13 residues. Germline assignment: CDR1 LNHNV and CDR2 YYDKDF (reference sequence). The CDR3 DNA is TGTGCCACCAGCGGCGGAACCTACAATGAGCAGTTCTTC. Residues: CATSGGTYNEQFF.

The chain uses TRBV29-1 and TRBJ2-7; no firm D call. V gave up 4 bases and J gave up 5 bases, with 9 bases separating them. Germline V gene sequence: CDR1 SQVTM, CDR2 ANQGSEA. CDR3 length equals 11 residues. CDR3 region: CSVVLGNEQYF. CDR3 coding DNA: TGCAGCGTTGTTCTGGGCAACGAGCAGTACTTC.

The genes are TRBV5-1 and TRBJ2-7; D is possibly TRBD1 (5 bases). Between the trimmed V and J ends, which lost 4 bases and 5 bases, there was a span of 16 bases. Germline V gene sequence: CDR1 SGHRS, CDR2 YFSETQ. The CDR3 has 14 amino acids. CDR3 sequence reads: CASSHEGERHEQYF. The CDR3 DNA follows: TGCGCCAGCAGCCACGAAGGGGAACGACACGAGCAGTACTTC.

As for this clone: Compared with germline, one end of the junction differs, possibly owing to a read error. CDR3 protein: CASRLGGLEETQYF. DNA of the CDR3: TGCGCCAGCAGGTTGGGGGGGCTTGAGGAGACCCAGTACTTC. V is TRBV5-1 and J is TRBJ2-5; D is possibly TRBD2 (7 bases). The length of the CDR3 is 14 residues. Germline values: CDR1 SGHRS, CDR2 YFSETQ.

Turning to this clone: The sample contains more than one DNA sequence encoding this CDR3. CDR3 sequence: CASTLADLSYEQYF. The DNA for the CDR3 is TGTGCCAGCACATTAGCGGACCTTTCCTACGAGCAGTACTTC. The chain uses TRBV2 and TRBJ2-7; D possibly corresponds to TRBD2 (6 bases). The V and J ends lost 7 bases and 1 base respectively, with 14 bases between them. Looked up from germline, CDR1 is SNHLY and CDR2 is FYNNEI. This CDR3 contains 14 residues.

The CDR3 region is CASSLDIVGGAEQFF. As DNA, the CDR3 is TGTGCCAGCAGCTTAGATATAGTTGGAGGTGCTGAGCAGTTCTTC. The chain uses TRBV11-3 and TRBJ2-1; TRBD2 is a possible D gene (5 bases). CDR3 length: 15 amino acids. Germline loops: CDR1 SGHNT, CDR2 YENEEA. The V and J ends lost 0 bases and 9 bases respectively, with 15 bases between them.

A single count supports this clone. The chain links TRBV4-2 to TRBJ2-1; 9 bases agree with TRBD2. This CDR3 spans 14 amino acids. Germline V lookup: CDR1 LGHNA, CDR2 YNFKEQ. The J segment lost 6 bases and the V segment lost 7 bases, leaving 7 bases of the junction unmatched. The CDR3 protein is CASKVAGAGNEQFF. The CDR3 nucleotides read TGTGCCAGCAAAGTAGCGGGGGCGGGCAATGAGCAGTTCTTC.

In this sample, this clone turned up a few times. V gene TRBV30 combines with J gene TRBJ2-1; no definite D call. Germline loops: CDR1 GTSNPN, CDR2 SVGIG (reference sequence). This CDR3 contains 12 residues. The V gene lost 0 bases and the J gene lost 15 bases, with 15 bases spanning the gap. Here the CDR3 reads CAWSVLSGPPFF. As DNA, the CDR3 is TGTGCCTGGAGTGTACTGTCTGGACCCCCGTTCTTC.

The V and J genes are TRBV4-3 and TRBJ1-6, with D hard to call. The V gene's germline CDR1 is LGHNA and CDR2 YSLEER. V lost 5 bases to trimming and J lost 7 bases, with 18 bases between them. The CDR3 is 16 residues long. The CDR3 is CASSTFGEATNSPLHF. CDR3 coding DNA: TGCGCCAGCAGCACGTTCGGGGAGGCTACCAATTCACCCCTCCACTTT.

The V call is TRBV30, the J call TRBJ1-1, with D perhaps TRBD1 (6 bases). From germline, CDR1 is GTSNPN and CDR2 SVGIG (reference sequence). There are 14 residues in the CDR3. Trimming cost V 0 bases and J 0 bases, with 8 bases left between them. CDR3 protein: CAWSVGQMNTEAFF. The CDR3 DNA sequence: TGTGCCTGGAGTGTTGGACAGATGAACACTGAAGCTTTCTTT.

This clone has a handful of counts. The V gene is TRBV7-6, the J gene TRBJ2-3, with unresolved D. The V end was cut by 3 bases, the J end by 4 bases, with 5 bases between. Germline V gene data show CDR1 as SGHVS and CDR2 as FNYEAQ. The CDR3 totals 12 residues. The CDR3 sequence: CASSFGADTQYF. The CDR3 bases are TGTGCCAGCAGCTTCGGTGCAGATACGCAGTATTTT.

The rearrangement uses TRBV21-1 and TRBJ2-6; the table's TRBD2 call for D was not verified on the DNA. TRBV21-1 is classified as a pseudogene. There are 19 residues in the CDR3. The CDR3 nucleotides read TGTGCCAGCAGCACCCCAAACCGGGGATCTCGCTCTGGGGCCAACGTCCTGACTTTC. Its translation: CASSTPNRGSRSGANVLTF.

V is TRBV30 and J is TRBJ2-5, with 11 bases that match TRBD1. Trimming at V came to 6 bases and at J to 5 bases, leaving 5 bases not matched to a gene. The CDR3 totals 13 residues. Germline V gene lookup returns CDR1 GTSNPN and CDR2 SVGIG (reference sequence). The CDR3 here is CACGTGGSETQYF. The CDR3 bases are TGTGCCTGCGGGACAGGGGGATCGGAGACCCAGTACTTC.

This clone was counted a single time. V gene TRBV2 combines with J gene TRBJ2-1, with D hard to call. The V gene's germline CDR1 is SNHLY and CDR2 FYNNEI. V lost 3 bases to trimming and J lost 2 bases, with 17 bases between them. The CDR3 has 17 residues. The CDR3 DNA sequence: TGTGCCAGCAGTGAGATGGTGGCAGGAACCGCCTACAATGAGCAGTTCTTC. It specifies CASSEMVAGTAYNEQFF.

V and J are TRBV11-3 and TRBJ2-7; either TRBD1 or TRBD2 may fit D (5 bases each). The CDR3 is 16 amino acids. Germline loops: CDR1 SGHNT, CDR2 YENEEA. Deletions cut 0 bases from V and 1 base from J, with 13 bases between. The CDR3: CASSLDGTDSSYEQYF. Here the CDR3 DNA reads TGTGCCAGCAGCTTAGACGGGACCGATTCTTCCTACGAGCAGTACTTC.

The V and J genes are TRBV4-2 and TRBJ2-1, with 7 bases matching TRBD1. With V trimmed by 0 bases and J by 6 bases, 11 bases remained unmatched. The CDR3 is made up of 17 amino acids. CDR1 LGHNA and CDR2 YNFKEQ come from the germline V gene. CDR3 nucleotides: TGTGCCAGCAGCCAAGACCAGGACAGGTCATTAGGCAATGAGCAGTTCTTC. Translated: CASSQDQDRSLGNEQFF.

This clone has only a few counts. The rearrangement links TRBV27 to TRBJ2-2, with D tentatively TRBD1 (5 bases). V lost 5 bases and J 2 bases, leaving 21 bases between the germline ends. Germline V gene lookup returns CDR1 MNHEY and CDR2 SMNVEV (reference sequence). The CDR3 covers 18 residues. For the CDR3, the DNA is TGTGCCAGCAGTCGATACCAGGGCCTTCCAAAAAACACCGGGGAGCTGTTTTTT. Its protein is CASSRYQGLPKNTGELFF.

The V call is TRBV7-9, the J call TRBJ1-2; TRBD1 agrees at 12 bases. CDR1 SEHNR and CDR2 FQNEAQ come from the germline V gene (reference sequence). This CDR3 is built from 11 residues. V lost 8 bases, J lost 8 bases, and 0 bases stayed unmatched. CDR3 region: CASGTGGGYTF. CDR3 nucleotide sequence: TGTGCCAGCGGGACAGGGGGCGGCTACACCTTC.

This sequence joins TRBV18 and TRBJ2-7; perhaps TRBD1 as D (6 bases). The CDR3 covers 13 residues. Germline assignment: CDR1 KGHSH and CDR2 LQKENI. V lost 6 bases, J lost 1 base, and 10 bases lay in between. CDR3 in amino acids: CASSHGQSYEQYF. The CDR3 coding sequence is TGTGCCAGCTCCCACGGACAGTCCTACGAGCAGTACTTC.

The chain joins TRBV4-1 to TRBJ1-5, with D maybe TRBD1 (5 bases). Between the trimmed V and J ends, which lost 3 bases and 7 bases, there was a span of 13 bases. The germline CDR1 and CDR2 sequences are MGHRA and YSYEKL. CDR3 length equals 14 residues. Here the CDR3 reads CASSQEGARQPQHF. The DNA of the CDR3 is TGCGCCAGCAGCCAGGAAGGGGCGAGACAGCCCCAGCATTTT.

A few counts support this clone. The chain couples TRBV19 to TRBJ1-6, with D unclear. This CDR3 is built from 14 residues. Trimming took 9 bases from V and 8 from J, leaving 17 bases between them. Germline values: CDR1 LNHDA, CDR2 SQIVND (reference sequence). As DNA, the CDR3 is TGTGCCAGCGAGAGCGGAAGGGAATATTCACCCCTCCACTTT. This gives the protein CASESGREYSPLHF.

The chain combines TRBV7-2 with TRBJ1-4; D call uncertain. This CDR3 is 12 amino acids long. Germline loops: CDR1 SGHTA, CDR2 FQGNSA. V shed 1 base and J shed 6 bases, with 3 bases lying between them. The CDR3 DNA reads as TGTGCCAGCAGCTTAGGCCATGAAAAACTGTTTTTT. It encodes CASSLGHEKLFF.

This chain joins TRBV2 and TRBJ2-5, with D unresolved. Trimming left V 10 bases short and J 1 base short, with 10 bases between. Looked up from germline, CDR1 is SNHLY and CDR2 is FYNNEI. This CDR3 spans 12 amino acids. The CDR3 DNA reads TGTGCCATAGATATGGGCCAAGAGACCCAGTACTTC. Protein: CAIDMGQETQYF. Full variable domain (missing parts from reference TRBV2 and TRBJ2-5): EPEVTQTPSHQVTQMGQEVILRCVPISNHLYFYWYRQILGQKVEFLVSFYNNEISEKSEIFDDQFSVERPDGSNFTLKIRSTKLEDSAMYFCAIDMGQETQYFGPGTRLLVL.

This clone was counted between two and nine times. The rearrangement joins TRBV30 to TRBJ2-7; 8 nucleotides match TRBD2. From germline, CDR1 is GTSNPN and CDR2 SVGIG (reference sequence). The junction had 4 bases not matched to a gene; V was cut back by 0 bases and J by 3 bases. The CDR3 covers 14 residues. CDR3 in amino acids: CAWSVDSGVYEQYF. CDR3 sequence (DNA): TGTGCCTGGAGTGTTGATAGCGGGGTCTACGAGCAGTACTTC.

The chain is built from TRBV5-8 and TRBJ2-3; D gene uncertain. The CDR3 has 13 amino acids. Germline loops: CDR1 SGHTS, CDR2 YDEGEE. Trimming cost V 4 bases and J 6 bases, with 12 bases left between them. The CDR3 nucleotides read TGTGCCAGCAGCCCGGGTGGTGCGGATACGCAGTATTTT. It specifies CASSPGGADTQYF. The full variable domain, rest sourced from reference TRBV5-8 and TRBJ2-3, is EAGVTQSPTHLIKTRGQQATLRCSPISGHTSVYWYQQALGLGLQFLLWYDEGEERNRGNFPPRFSGRQFPNYSSELNVNALELEDSALYLCASSPGGADTQYFGPGTRLTVL.

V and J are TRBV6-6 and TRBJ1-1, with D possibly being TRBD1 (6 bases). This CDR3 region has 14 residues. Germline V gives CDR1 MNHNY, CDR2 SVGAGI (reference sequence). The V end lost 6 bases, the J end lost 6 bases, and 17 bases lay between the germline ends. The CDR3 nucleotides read TGTGCCAGCAGCCCAAGGGGGGGAGGATCTGAAGCTTTCTTT. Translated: CASSPRGGGSEAFF.

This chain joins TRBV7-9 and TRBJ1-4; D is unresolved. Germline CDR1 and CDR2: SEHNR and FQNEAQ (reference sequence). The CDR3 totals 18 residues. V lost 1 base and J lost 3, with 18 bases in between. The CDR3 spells CASSLVAGLSAANEKLFF. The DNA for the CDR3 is TGTGCCAGCAGCTTAGTAGCGGGGTTGTCCGCGGCTAATGAAAAACTGTTTTTT.